This T cell receptor (beta chain) was recorded in a study of monozygotic twins with inflammatory bowel disease. CDR3 length: 14 amino acids. Germline loops: CDR1 SGHRS, CDR2 YFSETQ. After re-calling the 5' RACE reads, TCRdb lists one entry per CDR3 protein, DNA absent. In all, the sample yields a few hundred thousand distinct CDR3 sequences. This chain links TRBV5-1 with TRBJ2-1; the D gene TCRdb calls, TRBD1, cannot be checked with no DNA. Sequencing was done on a sample of blood. The sequence came from a human donor with ulcerative colitis or Crohn's disease, or a healthy co-twin of an affected twin (not recorded which). The CDR3 sequence is CASSLVQGTDEQFF.